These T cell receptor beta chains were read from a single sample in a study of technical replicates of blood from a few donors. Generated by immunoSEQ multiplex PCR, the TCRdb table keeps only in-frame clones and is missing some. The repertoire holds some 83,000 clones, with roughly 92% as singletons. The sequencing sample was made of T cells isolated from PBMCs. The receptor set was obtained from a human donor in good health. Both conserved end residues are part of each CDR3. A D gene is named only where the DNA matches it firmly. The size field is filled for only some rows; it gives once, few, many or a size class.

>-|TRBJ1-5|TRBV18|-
TGTGCCAGCTCACCACCGCCGGGGAAGGACAATCAGCCCCAGCATTTT
CASSPPPGKDNQPQHF
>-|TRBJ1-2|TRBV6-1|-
TGTGCCAGCAGGCAGGGATTCGCCTGGGATGGCTACACCTTC
CASRQGFAWDGYTF
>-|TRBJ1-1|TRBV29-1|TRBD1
TGCAGCGCAAGTCCTGGACAGGCCTACACTGAAGCTTTCTTT
CSASPGQAYTEAFF
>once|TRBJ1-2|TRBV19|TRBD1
TGTGCCAGTAATGACAGGGATGTGTTCTGGGGCTACACCTTC
CASNDRDVFWGYTF
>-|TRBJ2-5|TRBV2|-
TGTGCCAGCCAACTCGGACAGCTTCAAGAGACCCAGTACTTC
CASQLGQLQETQYF
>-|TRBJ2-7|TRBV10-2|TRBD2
TGCGCCAGCGGGACTAGACACTCCTACGAGCAGTACTTC
CASGTRHSYEQYF
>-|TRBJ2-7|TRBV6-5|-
TGTGCCAGCAGACACCTAGAGTACCTCTACGAGCAGTACTTC
CASRHLEYLYEQYF
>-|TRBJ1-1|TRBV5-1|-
TGCGCCAGCAGCTTGGGACGCGGGATCACTGAAGCTTTCTTT
CASSLGRGITEAFF
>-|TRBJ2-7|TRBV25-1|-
TGTGCCTGCTCTCCTGGCACCTACGAGCAGTACTTC
CACSPGTYEQYF
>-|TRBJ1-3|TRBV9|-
TGTGCCAGCAGCGTATCCGGCGGTGGAAACACCATATATTTT
CASSVSGGGNTIYF
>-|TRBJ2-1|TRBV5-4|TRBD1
TGTGCCAGCAGCTGGGATACGGGGACAGGTAGTTATGAGCAGTTCTTC
CASSWDTGTGSYEQFF
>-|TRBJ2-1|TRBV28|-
TGTGCCAGCACCCTGGGGGGTGAGTCCTACAATGAGCAGTTCTTC
CASTLGGESYNEQFF
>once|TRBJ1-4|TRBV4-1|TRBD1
TGCGCCAGTGGACAGGGAAGGCCTAATGAAAAACTGTTTTTT
CASGQGRPNEKLFF
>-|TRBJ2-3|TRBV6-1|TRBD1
TGTGCCAGCAGCACAGGGGGCGTCACAGATACGCAGTATTTT
CASSTGGVTDTQYF
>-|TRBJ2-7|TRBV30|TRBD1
TGTGCCTGGACAACCTTCCGGGACAGGTCCTACGAGCAGTACTTC
CAWTTFRDRSYEQYF
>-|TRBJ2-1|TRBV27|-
TGTGCCAGCAGTTTAAGCCCAGGAAGGTCCTACAATGAGCAGTTCTTC
CASSLSPGRSYNEQFF